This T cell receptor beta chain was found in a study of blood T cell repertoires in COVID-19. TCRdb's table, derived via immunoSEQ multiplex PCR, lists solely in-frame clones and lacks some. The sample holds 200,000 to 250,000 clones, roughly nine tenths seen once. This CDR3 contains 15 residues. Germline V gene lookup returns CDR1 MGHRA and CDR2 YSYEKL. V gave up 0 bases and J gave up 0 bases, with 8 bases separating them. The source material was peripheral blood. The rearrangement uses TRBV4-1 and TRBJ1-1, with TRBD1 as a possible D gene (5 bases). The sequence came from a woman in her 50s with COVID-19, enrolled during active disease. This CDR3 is CASSQDPGMNTEAFF. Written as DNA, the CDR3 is TGCGCCAGCAGCCAAGATCCAGGGATGAACACTGAAGCTTTCTTT.